This is a list of T cell receptor beta chains from one sample in a study of cytomegalovirus exposure and HLA in healthy donors. Produced via immunoSEQ multiplex PCR; TCRdb's table is partial and in-frame only. The sample carries roughly 110,000 clones, about four fifths recorded once. The sequencing input was PBMCs. These receptors were collected from a man aged 50 to 59 in good health and CMV-seronegative. Each CDR3 is given with its conserved first and last residue. D genes are given only for firm matches. Rows may omit the clone size; those that give it use once, few, many or a size class.

v_gene,d_gene,j_gene,abundance,CDR3aa,CDR3nt
TRBV27,-,TRBJ1-4,-,CASSSGGKRGLFF,TGTGCCAGCAGTTCGGGTGGGAAAAGAGGGCTGTTTTTT
TRBV5-4,-,TRBJ2-2,-,CASSLNRDIGELFF,TGTGCCAGCAGCTTGAACAGGGATATCGGGGAGCTGTTTTTT
TRBV28,-,TRBJ1-5,-,CASSLLLRGRQPQHF,TGTGCCAGCAGTTTATTACTCAGGGGACGTCAGCCCCAGCATTTT
TRBV19,-,TRBJ1-6,-,CASSTITGRPNSPLHF,TGTGCCAGTAGTACGATCACAGGCCGCCCTAATTCACCCCTCCACTTT
TRBV5-1,TRBD1,TRBJ2-2,-,CASSPTTGAGGELFF,TGTGCCAGCAGCCCGACGACAGGGGCGGGCGGGGAGCTGTTTTTT
TRBV9,-,TRBJ1-6,-,CASSVAAGEYPLHF,TGTGCCAGCAGCGTAGCAGCGGGGGAGTATCCCCTCCACTTT
TRBV6-6,TRBD1,TRBJ2-2,few,CASSKGQENTGELFF,TGTGCCAGCAGTAAGGGACAGGAGAACACCGGGGAGCTGTTTTTT
TRBV9,-,TRBJ1-2,-,CASSTPGGNYGYTF,TGTGCCAGCAGCACCCCTGGGGGGAACTATGGCTACACCTTC
TRBV5-4,TRBD2,TRBJ2-3,-,CASSLRTSLTDTQYF,TGTGCCAGCAGCTTACGGACTAGCCTCACAGATACGCAGTATTTT
TRBV4-3,-,TRBJ1-1,-,CASSRNRSPNTEAFF,TGCGCCAGCAGCCGGAACAGGTCGCCGAACACTGAAGCTTTCTTT
TRBV7-9,-,TRBJ1-1,-,CASRADLNTEAFF,TGTGCCAGCAGGGCAGACTTGAACACTGAAGCTTTCTTT
TRBV16,-,TRBJ2-7,few,CASSPEPVAYEQYF,TGTGCCAGCAGCCCCGAGCCGGTTGCCTACGAGCAGTACTTC
TRBV11-3,TRBD1,TRBJ1-1,-,CASSLEGQGAKMNTEAFF,TGTGCCAGCAGCTTAGAGGGGCAGGGGGCAAAGATGAACACTGAAGCTTTCTTT
TRBV28,TRBD1,TRBJ1-5,-,CAIHRSGQGNQPQHF,TGTGCTATCCACCGCAGTGGACAGGGCAATCAGCCCCAGCATTTT
TRBV5-5,-,TRBJ1-1,-,CASIRTDLNTEAFF,TGTGCCAGCATCAGGACAGACCTGAACACTGAAGCTTTCTTT
TRBV5-1,TRBD1,TRBJ2-1,-,CASRPGQGQASEQFF,TGCGCCAGCAGGCCGGGACAGGGCCAAGCAAGTGAGCAGTTCTTC
TRBV18,-,TRBJ1-3,-,CASSLGQNSGNTIYF,TGTGCCAGCTCACTCGGACAAAACTCTGGAAACACCATATATTTT
TRBV5-4,TRBD1,TRBJ1-5,few,CASSLDGGQGARPQHF,TGTGCCAGCAGCTTGGACGGCGGACAGGGGGCACGGCCCCAGCATTTT
TRBV10-1,TRBD2,TRBJ2-5,-,CASSEGSRGAQETQYF,TGCGCCAGCAGTGAAGGTTCGCGGGGGGCCCAAGAGACCCAGTACTTC
TRBV30,-,TRBJ1-4,few,CAWGWGATNEKLFF,TGTGCCTGGGGCTGGGGCGCAACTAATGAAAAACTGTTTTTT